These 6 T cell receptor beta chains were sequenced from one sample in a study of T cell changes during pregnancy in multiple sclerosis. This table comes from immunoSEQ multiplex PCR, and its TCRdb copy is limited to in-frame clones, with some not included. The table records 60,000 to 65,000 clones, roughly 90% of them present only once. The material sequenced was peripheral blood, taken in the second trimester of pregnancy. The receptors come from a female donor in good health, enrolled as a control in a pregnancy study.

The J gene is TRBJ2-7, the V gene TRBV4-3, with D tentatively TRBD2 (6 bases). The V end was cut by 1 base, the J end by 2 bases, with 12 bases between. Looked up from germline, CDR1 is LGHNA and CDR2 is YSLEER. This CDR3 is 15 amino acids long. The CDR3 DNA reads TGCGCCAGCAGCCAAGCCGGGGGAGCGACCTACGAGCAGTACTTC. This encodes CASSQAGGATYEQYF.

This clone was recorded only once. This chain uses TRBV5-4 with TRBJ2-5; TRBD2 aligns across 14 bases. Germline assignment: CDR1 SGHNT and CDR2 YYREEE (reference sequence). This CDR3 contains 16 residues. Trimming removed 4 bases from V and 5 bases from J; junction bases left unmatched: 7. The CDR3 DNA reads TGTGCCAGCAGCGATGGACTAGCGGGGGGTGAGGAGACCCAGTACTTC. Amino acids: CASSDGLAGGEETQYF.

V is TRBV9 and J is TRBJ2-2; TRBD1 might be the D (7 bases). V was pared by 6 bases and J by 9 bases, with 27 bases between. This CDR3 region has 17 residues. Germline V CDR1 and CDR2: SGDLS, YYNGEE. CDR3 nucleotides: TGTGCCAGCACTCCCCGCGGGACAGAAAATTTCCGCAGGGAGCTGTTTTTT. Translated: CASTPRGTENFRRELFF. The full variable domain, completed using reference TRBV9 and TRBJ2-2, is DSGVTQTPKHLITATGQRVTLRCSPRSGDLSVYWYQQSLDQGLQFLIQYYNGEERAKGNILERFSAQQFPDLHSELNLSSLELGDSALYFCASTPRGTENFRRELFFGEGSRLTVL.

V usage is TRBV10-3 and J usage is TRBJ2-6; D not certain. Trimming stripped 8 bases from V and 0 bases from J, with 11 bases between. CDR1 and CDR2 from the germline V gene are ENHRY and SYGVKD. The CDR3 spans 15 residues. CDR3: CAIGPKDSGANVLTF. CDR3 in DNA: TGTGCCATCGGCCCGAAAGACTCTGGGGCCAACGTCCTGACTTTC.

CDR3 bases: TGTGCCTGGAGTGTCTCCGGACAGGGAGAAGCTTTCTTT. It is translated as CAWSVSGQGEAFF. The chain combines TRBV30 with TRBJ1-1, with 8 bases lining up with TRBD1. Germline trimming cut 0 bases from V and 8 bases from J; bases unmatched to any gene: 5. Germline V gene lookup returns CDR1 GTSNPN and CDR2 SVGIG (reference sequence). The CDR3 is 13 amino acids.

The V call is TRBV5-4, the J call TRBJ2-1, with a weak D call TRBD1 (6 bases). V lost 1 base and J 9 bases, leaving 14 bases between the germline ends. There are 14 residues in the CDR3. Germline V gene lookup returns CDR1 SGHNT and CDR2 YYREEE (reference sequence). CDR3 loop: CASSLNRARGEQFF. The CDR3 DNA is TGTGCCAGCAGCTTGAACAGGGCTCGAGGTGAGCAGTTCTTC.